This T cell receptor beta chain appears in the sequencing data of a study of blood T cell repertoires in COVID-19. Overall study: Acute-phase and convalescent COVID-19 samples originated in the United States, Italy and Spain. PBMCs, B-cell-depleted T cells, or T cells provided the cDNA or gDNA that made up the material.

CDR3 length: 14 amino acids. Germline V lookup: CDR1 SEHNR, CDR2 FQNEAQ (reference sequence). Trimming cost V 0 bases and J 8 bases, with 11 bases left between them. Authors' data handling: Reference gene primer amplification gave nucleated cell count estimates. Sequencing was performed with immunoSEQ multiplex PCR; in TCRdb, only in-frame clones are kept and a portion is missing. V, J and clone size derive from that table, while D and trimming were established from the DNA sequence. This sample has more than 70,000 clones, with 75% to 90% found just once. The chain uses TRBV7-9 and TRBJ2-1, with D possibly matching TRBD2 (7 bases). The sample was peripheral blood. The TCR comes from a woman between 50 and 59 years old with active or convalescent COVID-19. CDR3 sequence (DNA): TGTGCCAGCAGCTTAGCGGGGGGGCTCGATGAGCAGTTCTTC. This sequence encodes CASSLAGGLDEQFF.